This T cell receptor (beta chain) appears in the sequencing data of a study of blood T cell repertoires in COVID-19. At the level of the study: Some COVID-19 samples were acute and others convalescent; all came from the United States, Italy and Spain. Sample material is recorded as cDNA or gDNA derived from T cells, B-cell-depleted T cells, or PBMCs.

Authors' methods: Reference gene primer amplification gave nucleated cell count estimates. Using immunoSEQ multiplex PCR, the repertoire was profiled, and TCRdb retains in-frame clones only, with some absent. V, J and clone size are taken as reported in that table, and D and trimming were inferred from the DNA itself. The sample lists around 27,000 clones, roughly 84% occurring once. This CDR3 is built from 16 residues. The sequenced sample consisted of peripheral blood. This rearrangement joins TRBV21-1 to TRBJ1-5. TRBV21-1 has pseudogene status. This receptor was obtained from a man in his 70s with active COVID-19. Here the CDR3 reads CASSKDQGGGNQPQHF. DNA for the CDR3: TGTGCCAGCAGCAAAGACCAAGGGGGGGGCAATCAGCCCCAGCATTTT.